This T cell receptor beta chain is drawn from a study of cytomegalovirus exposure and HLA in healthy donors. The PCR had 60 Vbeta and 13 Jbeta primers. The assay was immunoSEQ multiplex PCR, and TCRdb's table has in-frame clones only and misses some. The profile shows about 110,000 clones, around 87% of them singletons. The specimen sequenced was PBMCs. The receptor comes from a man in his forties in good health and CMV-seronegative.

The CDR3 spells CASSSQPGQGNSPLHF. The CDR3 bases are TGTGCCAGCAGTTCACAACCGGGACAGGGGAATTCACCCCTCCACTTT. The V and J genes are TRBV6-6 and TRBJ1-6, with 10 bases matching TRBD1. Germline loops: CDR1 MNHNY, CDR2 SVGAGI (reference sequence). With 4 bases clipped from V and 7 bases from J, the junction kept 7 bases outside the gene matches. The CDR3 has 16 residues.